Listed here are 5 T cell receptor beta chains from one sample, sequenced in a study of T cell responses to AZD1222 COVID-19 vaccine. Using immunoSEQ multiplex PCR, the repertoire was profiled, and TCRdb retains in-frame clones only, with some absent. Here the sample spans roughly 97,000 clones, roughly 86% being singletons. The material sequenced was peripheral blood, taken 28 days after the second dose of the MenACWY control vaccine. These receptors all stem from an adult who received the MenACWY meningococcal vaccine as a control.

This CDR3 reads CASKSGLEHDRGPSYEQYF. Written as DNA, the CDR3 is TGTGCCAGTAAAAGTGGCCTCGAGCACGACAGGGGCCCATCCTACGAGCAGTACTTC. V usage is TRBV19 and J usage is TRBJ2-7; TRBD1 aligns across 8 bases. This CDR3 has 19 residues. The V and J ends lost 7 bases and 1 base, in that order; junction bases with no gene match: 21. Germline CDR1 and CDR2: LNHDA and SQIVND (reference sequence).

The chain employs TRBV6-5 and TRBJ2-7; D remains unclear. This CDR3 contains 15 residues. V was trimmed by 0 bases and J by 2 bases, leaving 11 bases between them. Looked up from germline, CDR1 is MNHEY and CDR2 is SVGAGI. This CDR3 reads CASSYSSSGTYEQYF. In DNA, the CDR3 is TGTGCCAGCAGTTACTCGTCAAGTGGGACCTACGAGCAGTACTTC.

The chain is built from TRBV7-2 and TRBJ2-1; D remains ambiguous. The V and J ends lost 1 base and 6 bases respectively, with 10 bases between them. This CDR3 spans 14 amino acids. The germline V gene has CDR1 SGHTA and CDR2 FQGNSA. CDR3 region: CASSLVFTLNEQFF. The CDR3 bases are TGTGCCAGCAGCTTAGTTTTTACGCTCAATGAGCAGTTCTTC.

This clone appeared once. This chain joins TRBV4-3 and TRBJ2-7; either TRBD1 or TRBD2 may fit D (5 bases each). The CDR3 is made up of 13 amino acids. Trimming removed 5 bases at V and 3 bases at J, with 11 bases between. Germline V gene data show CDR1 as LGHNA and CDR2 as YSLEER. For the CDR3, the DNA is TGCGCCAGCAGCGCTGGGACGCGCTACGAGCAGTACTTC. Protein sequence: CASSAGTRYEQYF.

The chain joins TRBV6-9 to TRBJ2-5, with D perhaps matching TRBD2 (5 bases). The germline gives CDR1 MNHGY, CDR2 SVAAGI. CDR3 length equals 14 residues. V lost 9 bases and J lost 2, with 16 bases in between. CDR3 sequence (DNA): TGTGCCAGGAAGCTGAGGGCAGAACAAGAGACCCAGTACTTC. Translation gives CARKLRAEQETQYF.